These 30 T cell receptor beta chains came from one sample sequenced in a study of T cell changes during pregnancy in multiple sclerosis. Profiling relied on immunoSEQ multiplex PCR, and the TCRdb table lists in-frame clones only, not all of them. The sample lists about 47,000 clones, approximately 90% occurring once. Material: peripheral blood, obtained in the first trimester of pregnancy. These receptors were obtained from a female donor with multiple sclerosis, enrolled in a pregnancy study.

CDR3 sequence: CAWSALAGFPNEQFF. The CDR3 bases are TGTGCCTGGAGTGCCCTAGCGGGTTTTCCGAATGAGCAGTTCTTC. V is TRBV30 and J is TRBJ2-1; 8 nucleotides match TRBD2. V shed 1 base, J shed 7 bases, and the junction held 9 bases outside the gene matches. CDR3 length equals 15 residues. Germline V gene sequence: CDR1 GTSNPN, CDR2 SVGIG (reference sequence).

The CDR3 loop is CASSQDTSGAAQELFF. The CDR3 nucleotides read TGCGCCAGCAGCCAAGATACTAGCGGGGCGGCCCAGGAGCTGTTTTTT. This chain connects TRBV4-3 to TRBJ2-2, with TRBD2 matching 10 bases. CDR1 is LGHNA, CDR2 YSLEER, per germline. The V and J ends lost 0 bases and 10 bases, in that order; junction bases with no gene match: 8. The CDR3 is made up of 16 amino acids.

The V and J genes are TRBV4-2 and TRBJ2-7; D gene uncertain. The CDR3 sequence is 15 residues long. Germline CDR1 and CDR2: LGHNA and YNFKEQ. V lost 0 bases to trimming and J lost 0 bases, with 9 bases between them. The CDR3 DNA is TGTGCCAGCAGCCAAGATGTTGAGAGCTCCTACGAGCAGTACTTC. It is translated as CASSQDVESSYEQYF.

CDR3 DNA: TGTGCCAGCAGCCAAAGACAGGGGAAGAACACCGGGGAGCTGTTTTTT. Residues: CASSQRQGKNTGELFF. The chain uses TRBV11-2 and TRBJ2-2; TRBD1 aligns across 8 bases. V lost 5 bases to trimming and J lost 1 base; unmatched junction nucleotides: 6. CDR1 SGHAT and CDR2 FQNNGV come from the germline V gene. CDR3 length: 16 residues.

This chain joins TRBV7-3 and TRBJ2-5, with D perhaps matching TRBD1 (5 bases). Germline V gives CDR1 SGHTA, CDR2 FQGTGA. The CDR3 length is 13 residues. V lost 0 bases and J lost 3, with 5 bases in between. The CDR3 nucleotides are TGTGCCAGCAGCTTAACCAGGGAAGAGACCCAGTACTTC. It yields the protein CASSLTREETQYF.

The V and J genes are TRBV28 and TRBJ1-2, with 12 positions matching TRBD1. CDR1 is MDHEN, CDR2 SYDVKM, per germline. The V gene end was trimmed by 6 bases and the J gene end by 4 bases; junction bases not matched to a gene: 6. The CDR3 extends over 15 amino acids. The CDR3 nucleotides read TGTGCCAGCAGAATGGGGGACAGGGGGCTCTATGGCTACACCTTC. Its translation: CASRMGDRGLYGYTF.

The chain carries TRBV7-3 and TRBJ2-2; tentatively, D is TRBD1 (6 bases). The germline V gene encodes CDR1 SGHTA and CDR2 FQGTGA. V lost 4 bases to trimming and J lost 2 bases, with 17 bases between them. There are 17 residues in the CDR3. Here the CDR3 reads CASSSSAGTSNTGELFF. Written as DNA, the CDR3 is TGTGCCAGCAGCTCCTCGGCCGGGACAAGCAACACCGGGGAGCTGTTTTTT.

CDR3 DNA sequence: TGTGCCAGCAGCTTACCGGGGGGATCGGCCACCGGGGAGCTGTTTTTT. Its translation: CASSLPGGSATGELFF. This chain connects TRBV7-3 to TRBJ2-2; 7 positions agree with TRBD2. Germline CDR1 is SGHTA and CDR2 is FQGTGA. V shed 2 bases and J 4 bases; nucleotides not matched to a gene: 7. The CDR3 consists of 16 residues.

This clone was observed a single time. The rearrangement links TRBV28 to TRBJ1-3; no definite D call. Germline CDR1 MDHEN, CDR2 SYDVKM. V lost 3 bases and J 0 bases, leaving 6 bases between the germline ends. The CDR3 has 14 amino acids. The CDR3 region is CASSFEGSGNTIYF. DNA of the CDR3: TGTGCCAGCAGTTTCGAGGGCTCTGGAAACACCATATATTTT.

The rearrangement links TRBV7-3 to TRBJ2-7; D possibly corresponds to TRBD1 (6 bases). The CDR3 totals 16 residues. V dropped 0 bases and J dropped 0 bases, with 12 bases sitting between them. Germline V lookup: CDR1 SGHTA, CDR2 FQGTGA. The CDR3 loop reads CASSLTYGDISYEQYF. In nucleotides, the CDR3 is TGTGCCAGCAGCTTAACGTATGGGGACATCTCCTACGAGCAGTACTTC.

The sample holds one count of this clone. The CDR3 sequence is CASSDTGDGEKLFF. For the CDR3, the DNA is TGTGCCAGCAGTGACACCGGGGATGGTGAAAAACTGTTTTTT. The chain joins TRBV6-4 to TRBJ1-4; D ambiguous. Trimming stripped 2 bases from V and 7 bases from J, with 11 bases between. CDR1 MRHNA and CDR2 SNTAGT come from the germline V gene. The CDR3 is made up of 14 amino acids.

The chain employs TRBV30 and TRBJ1-2; 9 bases align to TRBD1. Unmatched junction bases numbered 4, after V lost 1 base and J lost 4 bases. Germline CDR1 is GTSNPN and CDR2 is SVGIG (reference sequence). The CDR3 is made up of 14 amino acids. The CDR3 reads CAWSAGQGGYGYTF. The CDR3 DNA follows: TGTGCCTGGAGTGCGGGACAGGGAGGCTATGGCTACACCTTC.

This clone was seen only once. The chain links TRBV7-8 to TRBJ1-2; 8 nucleotides line up with TRBD1. Germline V gene data show CDR1 as SGHVS and CDR2 as FQNEAQ. This CDR3 contains 14 residues. Trimming cost V 2 bases and J 2 bases; bases outside gene matches: 1. The CDR3 loop is CASSLWDRNYGYTF. CDR3 sequence (DNA): TGTGCCAGCAGCTTATGGGACAGGAACTATGGCTACACCTTC. Full variable domain (outside the CDR3, taken from reference TRBV7-8 and TRBJ1-2): GAGVSQSPRYKVAKRGQDVALRCDPISGHVSLFWYQQALGQGPEFLTYFQNEAQLDKSGLPSDRFFAERPEGSVSTLKIQRTQQEDSAVYLCASSLWDRNYGYTFGSGTRLTVV.

The chain uses TRBV5-4 and TRBJ2-7; TRBD2 might be the D (5 bases). The CDR3 loop spans 15 amino acids. Germline V gives CDR1 SGHNT, CDR2 YYREEE (reference sequence). V was trimmed by 4 bases and J by 5 bases, leaving 19 bases between them. The CDR3: CASSPGLLFKNEQYF. For the CDR3, the DNA is TGTGCCAGCAGCCCCGGACTTTTGTTTAAAAACGAGCAGTACTTC.

The chain is built from TRBV19 and TRBJ2-3; D uncertain. The CDR3 runs to 15 residues. The ends were cut back, 5 bases at V and 0 bases at J, with 12 bases in the middle. In germline, CDR1 is LNHDA, CDR2 SQIVND (reference sequence). The CDR3 DNA is TGTGCCAGTAGTGGGCGATCCACTAGCACAGATACGCAGTATTTT. This gives the protein CASSGRSTSTDTQYF.

The chain is built from TRBV9 and TRBJ1-2; TRBD1 is a possible D gene (5 bases). Germline lookup yields CDR1 SGDLS and CDR2 YYNGEE. CDR3 length: 15 residues. With 0 bases removed from V and 4 bases from J, the gap between germline ends came to 13 bases. The DNA for the CDR3 is TGTGCCAGCAGCGTAGGGGACGGGGGGACCTATGGCTACACCTTC. Its protein is CASSVGDGGTYGYTF.

J is TRBJ2-3 and V is TRBV30; 9 bases align to TRBD2. The V gene end was trimmed by 1 base and the J gene end by 4 bases; junction bases not matched to a gene: 3. Germline CDR1 and CDR2: GTSNPN and SVGIG (reference sequence). CDR3 length: 14 residues. The CDR3 nucleotides read TGTGCCTGGAGTGGGCGGGGGGGGGCAGATACGCAGTATTTT. Translating it yields CAWSGRGGADTQYF.

The chain links TRBV6-6 to TRBJ1-2; 8 bases agree with TRBD1. CDR1 and CDR2 from the germline V gene are MNHNY and SVGAGI (reference sequence). V trimming: 6 bases; J trimming: 3 bases; junction bases outside the gene matches: 12. The CDR3 sequence is 16 residues long. The CDR3 region has the DNA TGTGCCAGCAGGACGGACAGGGTAACGAATTACTATGGCTACACCTTC. Protein sequence: CASRTDRVTNYYGYTF.

The chain uses TRBV2 and TRBJ1-1, with 8 bases that match TRBD1. The ends lost 6 bases at V and 12 bases at J; junction bases unmatched: 15. Germline lookup yields CDR1 SNHLY and CDR2 FYNNEI. The CDR3 spans 14 residues. The CDR3 coding sequence is TGTGCCAGCAGCCAAGGGGTGCCAGGGGGCTACCCTTTCTTT. Translation: CASSQGVPGGYPFF.

The V gene is TRBV5-5, the J gene TRBJ1-2; no clear D. The V end lost 4 bases, the J end lost 8 bases, and 18 bases lay between the germline ends. The CDR3 is made up of 14 amino acids. CDR1 is SGHKS and CDR2 is YYEKEE in the germline V gene (reference sequence). The CDR3 sequence: CASSPLMWSAGYTF. For the CDR3, the DNA is TGTGCCAGCAGCCCCCTAATGTGGTCCGCGGGCTACACCTTC.

The chain uses TRBV7-3 and TRBJ1-1; D is unresolved. The CDR3 runs 16 residues. Germline CDR1 and CDR2: SGHTA and FQGTGA. Trimming shortened V by 5 bases and J by 0 bases, and 16 bases separated the two germline ends. The CDR3 bases are TGTGCCAGCAGCCTTACGGGAGGGTCCATGAACACTGAAGCTTTCTTT. It encodes CASSLTGGSMNTEAFF. Full variable domain (rest looked up from reference TRBV7-3 and TRBJ1-1): GAGVSQTPSNKVTEKGKYVELRCDPISGHTALYWYRQSLGQGPEFLIYFQGTGAADDSGLPNDRFFAVRPEGSVSTLKIQRTERGDSAVYLCASSLTGGSMNTEAFFGQGTRLTVV.

V usage is TRBV5-4 and J usage is TRBJ2-7; TRBD2 agrees at 15 bases. This CDR3 is 16 amino acids long. Germline trimming cut 4 bases from V and 6 bases from J; bases unmatched to any gene: 8. Looked up from germline, CDR1 is SGHNT and CDR2 is YYREEE (reference sequence). The CDR3 sequence is CASSPRTSGGAGEQYF. The CDR3 DNA reads TGTGCCAGCAGCCCCCGGACTAGCGGGGGGGCGGGCGAGCAGTACTTC.

The rearrangement links TRBV4-3 to TRBJ1-6, with 7 bases fitting TRBD1. V trimming: 4 bases; J trimming: 7 bases; junction bases outside the gene matches: 7. There are 15 residues in the CDR3. Looked up from germline, CDR1 is LGHNA and CDR2 is YSLEER. The CDR3 protein is CASSPYGTVNSPLHF. In DNA form, the CDR3 reads TGCGCCAGCAGCCCCTACGGGACAGTGAATTCACCCCTCCACTTT.

The V and J genes are TRBV7-6 and TRBJ2-5; 11 bases are a match to TRBD2. This CDR3 region has 17 residues. CDR1 is SGHVS, CDR2 FNYEAQ, per germline. J gave up 2 bases and V 1 base, and 6 bases lay outside the gene matches. The CDR3 coding sequence is TGTGCCAGCAGCTTAGGGCCTAGCGGGGGGTTGCAAGAGACCCAGTACTTC. This encodes CASSLGPSGGLQETQYF.

The V gene is TRBV4-3, the J gene TRBJ2-7; D is ambiguous. Germline V gene sequence: CDR1 LGHNA, CDR2 YSLEER. This CDR3 is built from 16 residues. The V gene lost 1 base and the J gene lost 5 bases, with 18 bases spanning the gap. In nucleotides, the CDR3 is TGCGCCAGCAGCCAAGCCGGTGGGCTCCCTCGCAACGAGCAGTACTTC. Its protein is CASSQAGGLPRNEQYF.

The V and J genes are TRBV7-9 and TRBJ1-6; D gene unclear. CDR1 and CDR2 (germline): SEHNR, FQNEAQ (reference sequence). The length of the CDR3 is 16 residues. V dropped 6 bases and J dropped 0 bases, with 12 bases sitting between them. DNA of the CDR3: TGTGCCAGCAGGTACAGCGGTAGCTCCTATAATTCACCCCTCCACTTT. Its protein is CASRYSGSSYNSPLHF.

CDR3 sequence reads: CASSVQSTGGARPINYGYTF. The CDR3 DNA sequence: TGTGCCAGCAGCGTACAGTCGACAGGGGGGGCAAGGCCGATTAACTATGGCTACACCTTC. The chain recombines TRBV9 with TRBJ1-2, with 9 bases aligning to TRBD1. Germline V lookup: CDR1 SGDLS, CDR2 YYNGEE. The CDR3 covers 20 residues. The J segment lost 1 base and the V segment lost 1 base, leaving 17 bases of the junction unmatched. Filled out from reference TRBV9 and TRBJ1-2, the complete variable domain reads DSGVTQTPKHLITATGQRVTLRCSPRSGDLSVYWYQQSLDQGLQFLIQYYNGEERAKGNILERFSAQQFPDLHSELNLSSLELGDSALYFCASSVQSTGGARPINYGYTFGSGTRLTVV.

The chain uses TRBV15 and TRBJ1-1; D may be TRBD1 (5 bases). Trimming removed 4 bases from V and 1 base from J, with 16 bases in between. The CDR3 runs 16 residues. Germline V lookup: CDR1 LNHNV, CDR2 YYDKDF (reference sequence). The CDR3 loop reads CATSTGVGGGNTEAFF. CDR3 nucleotide sequence: TGTGCCACCAGCACGGGAGTGGGCGGGGGGAACACTGAAGCTTTCTTT.

CDR3 amino acids: CAWSDRGPDEAFF. In nucleotides, the CDR3 is TGTGCCTGGAGTGACAGGGGGCCGGATGAAGCTTTCTTT. This rearrangement joins TRBV30 to TRBJ1-1; 9 bases align to TRBD1. V shed 1 base, J shed 7 bases, and the junction held 4 bases outside the gene matches. Germline lookup yields CDR1 GTSNPN and CDR2 SVGIG (reference sequence). The CDR3 runs to 13 residues.

The chain combines TRBV19 with TRBJ1-1; the D gene is possibly TRBD1 (6 bases). Germline CDR1 LNHDA, CDR2 SQIVND (reference sequence). V was clipped by 4 bases and J by 1 base, with 16 bases between them. The CDR3 runs to 16 residues. This CDR3 reads CASSKVRGGGNTEAFF. The CDR3 DNA follows: TGTGCCAGTAGTAAGGTCAGGGGTGGAGGGAACACTGAAGCTTTCTTT. Based on the CDR3 plus reference TRBV19 and TRBJ1-1, the full variable domain is DGGITQSPKYLFRKEGQNVTLSCEQNLNHDAMYWYRQDPGQGLRLIYYSQIVNDFQKGDIAEGYSVSREKKESFPLTVTSAQKNPTAFYLCASSKVRGGGNTEAFFGQGTRLTVV.